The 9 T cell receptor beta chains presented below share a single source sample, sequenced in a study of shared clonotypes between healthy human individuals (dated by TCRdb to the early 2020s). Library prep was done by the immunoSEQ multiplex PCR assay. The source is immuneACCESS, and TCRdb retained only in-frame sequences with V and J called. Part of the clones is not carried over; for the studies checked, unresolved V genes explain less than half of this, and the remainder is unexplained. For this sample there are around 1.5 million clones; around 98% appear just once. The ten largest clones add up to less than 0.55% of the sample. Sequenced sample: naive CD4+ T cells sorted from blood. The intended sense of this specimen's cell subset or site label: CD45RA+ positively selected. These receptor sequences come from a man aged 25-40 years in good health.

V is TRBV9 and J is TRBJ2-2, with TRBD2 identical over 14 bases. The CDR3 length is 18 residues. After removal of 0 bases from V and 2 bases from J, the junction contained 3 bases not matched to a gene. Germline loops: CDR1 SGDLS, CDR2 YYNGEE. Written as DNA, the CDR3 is TGTGCCAGCAGCGTAGGGACTAGCGGGAGGATAAACACCGGGGAGCTGTTTTTT. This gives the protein CASSVGTSGRINTGELFF.

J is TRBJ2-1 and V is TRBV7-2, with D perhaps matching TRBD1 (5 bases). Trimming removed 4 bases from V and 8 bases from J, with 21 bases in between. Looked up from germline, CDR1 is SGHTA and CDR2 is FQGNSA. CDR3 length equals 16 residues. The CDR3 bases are TGTGCCAGCAGCTCGCCGCGAGCCAGGGCAGGACATGAGCAGTTCTTC. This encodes CASSSPRARAGHEQFF.

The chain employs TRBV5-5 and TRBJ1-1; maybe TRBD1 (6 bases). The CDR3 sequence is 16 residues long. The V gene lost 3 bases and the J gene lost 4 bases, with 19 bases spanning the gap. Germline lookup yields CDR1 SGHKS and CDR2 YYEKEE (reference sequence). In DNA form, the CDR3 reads TGTGCCAGCAGCTCAGCAGGGGCCCACTGGGGCACTGAAGCTTTCTTT. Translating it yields CASSSAGAHWGTEAFF.

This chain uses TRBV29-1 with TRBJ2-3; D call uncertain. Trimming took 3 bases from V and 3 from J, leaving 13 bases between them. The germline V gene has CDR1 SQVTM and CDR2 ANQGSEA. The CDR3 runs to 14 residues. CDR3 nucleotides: TGCAGCGTTGAGGATGGCTTGTTAACAGATACGCAGTATTTT. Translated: CSVEDGLLTDTQYF.

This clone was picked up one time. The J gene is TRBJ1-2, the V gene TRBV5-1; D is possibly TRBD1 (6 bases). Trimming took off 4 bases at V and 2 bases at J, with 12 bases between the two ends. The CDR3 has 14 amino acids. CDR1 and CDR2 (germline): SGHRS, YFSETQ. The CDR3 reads CASSRDNLNYGYTF. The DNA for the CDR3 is TGCGCCAGCAGCAGGGACAATCTAAACTATGGCTACACCTTC.

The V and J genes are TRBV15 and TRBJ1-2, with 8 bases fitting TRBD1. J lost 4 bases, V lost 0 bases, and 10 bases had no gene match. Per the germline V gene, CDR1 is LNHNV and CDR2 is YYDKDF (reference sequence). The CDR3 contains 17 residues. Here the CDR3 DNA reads TGTGCCACCAGCAGAGATTTTCAGGGGGCCATACGCTATGGCTACACCTTC. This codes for CATSRDFQGAIRYGYTF.

For the CDR3, the DNA is TGTGCCAGCAGTGAGACTCAGGGTATCACTGAAGCTTTCTTT. Translation gives CASSETQGITEAFF. This chain links TRBV6-1 with TRBJ1-1, with D tentatively TRBD1 (5 bases). Trimming removed 3 bases at V and 4 bases at J, with 12 bases between. Germline CDR1 reads MNHNS; CDR2 reads SASEGT. The CDR3 runs to 14 residues.

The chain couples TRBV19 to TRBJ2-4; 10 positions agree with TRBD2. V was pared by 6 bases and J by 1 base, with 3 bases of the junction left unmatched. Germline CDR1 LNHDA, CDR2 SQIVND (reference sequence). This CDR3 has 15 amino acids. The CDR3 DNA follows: TGTGCCAGTAGCCTTAGCGGGAGGGCCAAAAACATTCAGTACTTC. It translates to CASSLSGRAKNIQYF.

CDR3 amino acids: CASSLGDAYEQYF. CDR3 coding DNA: TGTGCCAGCTCCTTAGGGGACGCCTACGAGCAGTACTTC. The chain joins TRBV18 to TRBJ2-7; tentatively, D is TRBD1 or TRBD2 (5 bases each). Trimming stripped 6 bases from V and 2 bases from J, with 11 bases between. The CDR3 consists of 13 residues. Germline lookup yields CDR1 KGHSH and CDR2 LQKENI.